These T cell receptor beta chains were read from a single sample in a study of T cells in localized non-small cell lung cancer. Data came from immunoSEQ multiplex PCR; TCRdb stores just in-frame clones and leaves some out. The sample includes about 61,000 clones, roughly 89% of them seen just once. Sequenced material: peripheral blood, taken before any cancer treatment. Receptor source: a man aged 40 to 69 with stage I squamous cell lung carcinoma. The CDR3 runs from the conserved cysteine through the conserved F or W. The order of the fields is J gene, clone size, V gene, CDR3 protein. Part of the rows lack a size; the others show once, few, many or a class for expanded clones.

j_gene: TRBJ1-4; abundance: .; v_gene: TRBV30; CDR3aa: CAWSKGQGVEKLFF
j_gene: TRBJ1-4; abundance: .; v_gene: TRBV5-1; CDR3aa: CASSNPAVGEKLFF
j_gene: TRBJ2-1; abundance: .; v_gene: TRBV9; CDR3aa: CASSQGLAGVREQFF
j_gene: TRBJ2-1; abundance: .; v_gene: TRBV19; CDR3aa: CASSIAAGYNEQFF
j_gene: TRBJ2-1; abundance: .; v_gene: TRBV4-3; CDR3aa: CASSQDPRGTSSYNEQFF
j_gene: TRBJ2-7; abundance: .; v_gene: TRBV4-3; CDR3aa: CASSLRAGGAYEQYF
j_gene: TRBJ1-1; abundance: .; v_gene: TRBV5-1; CDR3aa: CASFRDARGTEAFF
j_gene: TRBJ2-3; abundance: once; v_gene: TRBV19; CDR3aa: CASSIWARGTDTQYF
j_gene: TRBJ1-1; abundance: .; v_gene: TRBV18; CDR3aa: CASSPSFPDTEAFF
j_gene: TRBJ1-1; abundance: .; v_gene: TRBV25-1; CDR3aa: CASSELWESGTEAFF
j_gene: TRBJ2-5; abundance: .; v_gene: TRBV9; CDR3aa: CASSPGASGRGRQETQYF
j_gene: TRBJ1-5; abundance: .; v_gene: TRBV6-1; CDR3aa: CASSESQPQHF
j_gene: TRBJ2-1; abundance: .; v_gene: TRBV7-2; CDR3aa: CASSPRWNEQFF
j_gene: TRBJ2-3; abundance: .; v_gene: TRBV9; CDR3aa: CASGISGSTDTQYF
j_gene: TRBJ2-7; abundance: .; v_gene: TRBV7-9; CDR3aa: CASSSSGTGGEVQYF
j_gene: TRBJ2-7; abundance: .; v_gene: TRBV6-5; CDR3aa: CASSYSSWRVAYEQYF
j_gene: TRBJ2-1; abundance: .; v_gene: TRBV4-1; CDR3aa: CASSASNSYNEQFF
j_gene: TRBJ2-3; abundance: .; v_gene: TRBV14; CDR3aa: CASSPGLGDTDTQYF
j_gene: TRBJ2-5; abundance: .; v_gene: TRBV6-1; CDR3aa: CASSTHYGGETQYF
j_gene: TRBJ2-7; abundance: .; v_gene: TRBV19; CDR3aa: CASSSGTYEQYF
j_gene: TRBJ1-1; abundance: .; v_gene: TRBV5-4; CDR3aa: CASSLSRQMNTEAFF
j_gene: TRBJ2-7; abundance: .; v_gene: TRBV4-1; CDR3aa: CASSPGPSFYEQYF
j_gene: TRBJ2-7; abundance: once; v_gene: TRBV5-1; CDR3aa: CASSLSGLGGGRYEQYF
j_gene: TRBJ2-5; abundance: .; v_gene: TRBV10-1; CDR3aa: CASSESTSTQYF
j_gene: TRBJ2-5; abundance: once; v_gene: TRBV28; CDR3aa: CASMNYRGAAPEETQYF
j_gene: TRBJ2-5; abundance: .; v_gene: TRBV6-6; CDR3aa: CASSQTQQTQYF
j_gene: TRBJ1-3; abundance: once; v_gene: TRBV20-1; CDR3aa: CSAQGGNTIYF
j_gene: TRBJ2-7; abundance: once; v_gene: TRBV28; CDR3aa: CASSLHSGHLYEQYF
j_gene: TRBJ2-3; abundance: .; v_gene: TRBV28; CDR3aa: CASSFALSGTDTQYF
j_gene: TRBJ2-1; abundance: .; v_gene: TRBV7-6; CDR3aa: CASSISSGNEQFF
j_gene: TRBJ2-7; abundance: .; v_gene: TRBV15; CDR3aa: CATSRDLGGASGDYEQYF
j_gene: TRBJ2-3; abundance: .; v_gene: TRBV5-1; CDR3aa: CASRRYGLPMMDTQYF
j_gene: TRBJ1-1; abundance: .; v_gene: TRBV5-1; CDR3aa: CASSFAGTVNTEAFF
j_gene: TRBJ2-1; abundance: .; v_gene: TRBV5-1; CDR3aa: CASSLERGARDPGLNEQFF
j_gene: TRBJ2-7; abundance: few; v_gene: TRBV6-5; CDR3aa: CASSYSSLTSYEQYF
j_gene: TRBJ1-5; abundance: .; v_gene: TRBV6-1; CDR3aa: CASSEAKTGRNQPQHF
j_gene: TRBJ2-2; abundance: .; v_gene: TRBV6-6; CDR3aa: CASSYSTNTGELFF
j_gene: TRBJ2-2; abundance: .; v_gene: TRBV1; CDR3aa: CTSSQDEKRGPNTGELFF
j_gene: TRBJ1-5; abundance: .; v_gene: TRBV19; CDR3aa: CASSSNQPQHF